Following are 30 T cell receptor beta chains from one sample sequenced in a study of T cell changes during pregnancy in multiple sclerosis. TCRdb's table, derived via immunoSEQ multiplex PCR, lists solely in-frame clones and lacks some. The sample has 45,000 to 60,000 clones, about 90% seen once. The sample here was peripheral blood, taken in the first trimester of pregnancy. The receptors originated from a female donor with multiple sclerosis, enrolled in a pregnancy study.

V gene TRBV14 combines with J gene TRBJ2-2, with 9 bases fitting TRBD1. The CDR3 loop spans 16 amino acids. CDR1 is SGHDN, CDR2 FVKESK, per germline. The V and J ends lost 4 bases and 1 base, in that order; junction bases with no gene match: 4. The CDR3 loop is CASSPWTGVNTGELFF. Written as DNA, the CDR3 is TGTGCCAGCAGCCCCTGGACAGGGGTGAACACCGGGGAGCTGTTTTTT. Based on the CDR3 plus reference TRBV14 and TRBJ2-2, the full variable domain is EAGVTQFPSHSVIEKGQTVTLRCDPISGHDNLYWYRRVMGKEIKFLLHFVKESKQDESGMPNNRFLAERTGGTYSTLKVQPAELEDSGVYFCASSPWTGVNTGELFFGEGSRLTVL.

This clone is judged medium-sized. The chain combines TRBV27 with TRBJ1-2; TRBD1 matches at 8 bases. V dropped 5 bases and J dropped 8; count of bases not matched to a gene: 4. Germline-derived CDR1 and CDR2 are MNHEY and SMNVEV (reference sequence). This CDR3 spans 12 amino acids. As DNA, the CDR3 is TGTGCCAGCAGTGCACACAGGGGGGGCTACACCTTC. This codes for CASSAHRGGYTF.

This chain connects TRBV5-1 to TRBJ2-5; perhaps TRBD2 as D (5 bases). The CDR3 is 14 residues long. CDR1 SGHRS and CDR2 YFSETQ come from the germline V gene. V was clipped by 1 base and J by 2 bases, with 9 bases between them. As DNA, the CDR3 is TGCGCCAGCAGCTTGTACTCGGGGCAAGAGACCCAGTACTTC. Its translation is CASSLYSGQETQYF.

There are a few counts of this clone. The genes are TRBV6-4 and TRBJ2-3; TRBD2 matches 10 bases. The CDR3 loop spans 16 amino acids. The germline V gene has CDR1 MRHNA and CDR2 SNTAGT. The V gene end was trimmed by 2 bases and the J gene end by 2 bases; junction bases not matched to a gene: 4. The CDR3 DNA reads as TGTGCCAGCAGTGACACTAGCGGGGCATTCACAGATACGCAGTATTTT. Translating gives CASSDTSGAFTDTQYF.

V and J are TRBV7-9 and TRBJ1-1, with D unresolved. Trimming stripped 0 bases from V and 7 bases from J, with 6 bases between. The CDR3 has 12 residues. Germline CDR1 and CDR2: SEHNR and FQNEAQ (reference sequence). CDR3 in DNA: TGTGCCAGCAGCTTAGCCAGGCTTGAAGCTTTCTTT. This sequence encodes CASSLARLEAFF. Based on the CDR3 plus reference TRBV7-9 and TRBJ1-1, the full variable domain is DTGVSQNPRHKITKRGQNVTFRCDPISEHNRLYWYRQTLGQGPEFLTYFQNEAQLEKSRLLSDRFSAERPKGSFSTLEIQRTEQGDSAMYLCASSLARLEAFFGQGTRLTVV.

This clone was counted at least ten times. This rearrangement joins TRBV19 to TRBJ2-7, with D possibly matching TRBD2 (6 bases). The CDR3 has 15 amino acids. Germline-derived CDR1 and CDR2 are LNHDA and SQIVND (reference sequence). The V end lost 5 bases, the J end lost 2 bases, and 16 bases lay between the germline ends. The CDR3 spells CASSVSGLTTYEQYF. The DNA of the CDR3 is TGTGCCAGTAGTGTATCGGGACTCACCACCTACGAGCAGTACTTC.

The chain combines TRBV25-1 with TRBJ1-2, with TRBD1 as a possible D gene (6 bases). The CDR3 is made up of 18 amino acids. Trimming took 3 bases from V and 3 from J, leaving 23 bases between them. The germline V gene has CDR1 MGHDK and CDR2 SYGVNS. The CDR3 is CASSEAGIQGYADYGYTF. CDR3 nucleotide sequence: TGTGCCAGCAGTGAGGCCGGGATACAGGGTTATGCGGACTATGGCTACACCTTC.

V usage is TRBV5-6 and J usage is TRBJ1-3; 10 nucleotides match TRBD1. J was trimmed by 4 bases and V by 4 bases; bases with no gene match: 8. CDR1 is SGHDT, CDR2 YYEEEE, per germline. CDR3 size: 16 residues. The CDR3 loop reads CASSPLDRGLGNTIYF. The CDR3, as DNA: TGTGCCAGCAGCCCCCTGGACAGGGGGTTAGGAAACACCATATATTTT.

This chain joins TRBV30 and TRBJ1-1, with D possibly matching TRBD1 (5 bases). Trimming shortened V by 4 bases and J by 10 bases, and 13 bases separated the two germline ends. The germline V gene has CDR1 GTSNPN and CDR2 SVGIG (reference sequence). This CDR3 has 11 residues. DNA for the CDR3: TGTGCCTGGATCCTTGGGGGGAGAGCTTTCTTT. The encoded protein is CAWILGGRAFF.

This clone was found once. The chain couples TRBV7-2 to TRBJ1-2, with TRBD1 as a possible D gene (5 bases). The CDR3 sequence is 14 residues long. Germline V gene sequence: CDR1 SGHTA, CDR2 FQGNSA. Deletions cut 0 bases from V and 7 bases from J, with 12 bases between. This CDR3 reads CASSLAVLTGGYTF. CDR3 DNA sequence: TGTGCCAGCAGCTTAGCGGTCCTCACAGGTGGCTACACCTTC.

CDR3 sequence (DNA): TGTGCCAGCGGTACAGGGAACCAAGAGACCCAGTACTTC. It specifies CASGTGNQETQYF. The chain links TRBV6-1 to TRBJ2-5, with D perhaps matching TRBD1 (6 bases). The CDR3 loop spans 13 amino acids. Between the trimmed V and J ends, which lost 8 bases and 0 bases, there was a span of 10 bases. The germline gives CDR1 MNHNS, CDR2 SASEGT.

This clone was counted once. V and J are TRBV18 and TRBJ2-1, with D unresolved. Germline V gene data show CDR1 as KGHSH and CDR2 as LQKENI. The CDR3 consists of 16 residues. Trimming left V 3 bases short and J 9 bases short, with 21 bases between. As DNA, the CDR3 is TGTGCCAGCTCACCCCAAACCCCCCGCGGATCGGGTGAGCAGTTCTTC. The encoded protein is CASSPQTPRGSGEQFF.

This clone was observed once. CDR3 nucleotides: TGTGCCAGCAGCGCCCGAGACACTTACAATGAGCAGTTCTTC. This translates into CASSARDTYNEQFF. This rearrangement joins TRBV9 to TRBJ2-1, with D unclear. CDR1 and CDR2 from the germline V gene are SGDLS and YYNGEE. V was cut by 3 bases and J by 4 bases, with 11 bases left in between. This CDR3 region has 14 residues.

This chain links TRBV5-5 with TRBJ1-1; a weak D match, TRBD1 (5 bases). Germline V gene data show CDR1 as SGHKS and CDR2 as YYEKEE (reference sequence). The CDR3 runs to 15 residues. Trimming shortened V by 1 base and J by 4 bases, and 14 bases separated the two germline ends. The CDR3 here is CASSLSPGLSTEAFF. The CDR3 DNA is TGTGCCAGCAGCTTGAGCCCGGGACTGAGCACTGAAGCTTTCTTT.

The count of this clone is one. The CDR3 bases are TGTGCCAGCTCACCAACCGGGACTAAAAGTTACGAGCAGTACTTC. This translates into CASSPTGTKSYEQYF. This chain uses TRBV18 with TRBJ2-7; 7 bases match TRBD2. Germline CDR1 KGHSH, CDR2 LQKENI. With 2 bases clipped from V and 4 bases from J, the junction kept 8 bases outside the gene matches. This CDR3 is built from 15 residues.

The genes are TRBV2 and TRBJ2-7; 7 nucleotides align to TRBD2. With V trimmed by 5 bases and J by 0 bases, 4 bases remained unmatched. This CDR3 contains 14 residues. Per germline, CDR1 SNHLY and CDR2 FYNNEI. The CDR3 coding sequence is TGTGCCAGCAGTCCTAGCGGTTTCTCCTACGAGCAGTACTTC. It translates to CASSPSGFSYEQYF.

The J gene is TRBJ1-5, the V gene TRBV27; no clear D. V lost 7 bases, J lost 5 bases, and 9 bases lay in between. In germline, CDR1 is MNHEY, CDR2 SMNVEV (reference sequence). The CDR3 covers 12 residues. The CDR3 sequence: CASKSRDQPQHF. DNA for the CDR3: TGTGCCAGCAAATCGAGGGATCAGCCCCAGCATTTT.

The chain carries TRBV5-5 and TRBJ1-2; TRBD1 matches at 7 bases. The V gene end was trimmed by 4 bases and the J gene end by 4 bases; junction bases not matched to a gene: 7. The CDR3 contains 14 residues. The germline V gene encodes CDR1 SGHKS and CDR2 YYEKEE (reference sequence). The CDR3 spells CASSQGDSVYGYTF. The CDR3 region has the DNA TGTGCCAGCAGCCAAGGGGACAGTGTCTATGGCTACACCTTC.

The CDR3, as DNA: TGCGCCAGCAGCTTTGATCCGGTGGCCTACGAGCAGTACTTC. Protein sequence: CASSFDPVAYEQYF. This rearrangement joins TRBV5-1 to TRBJ2-7; no clear D. The CDR3 runs 14 residues. V dropped 2 bases and J dropped 2 bases, with 11 bases sitting between them. CDR1 SGHRS and CDR2 YFSETQ come from the germline V gene.

The gene calls are TRBV19 and TRBJ2-3; D call uncertain. Germline V gene sequence: CDR1 LNHDA, CDR2 SQIVND (reference sequence). CDR3 size: 10 residues. Between the trimmed V and J ends, which lost 6 bases and 4 bases, there was a span of 2 bases. The CDR3 DNA is TGTGCCAGTAGCTCAGATACGCAGTATTTT. Its translation: CASSSDTQYF. The full variable domain, with the rest looked up from reference TRBV19 and TRBJ2-3, is DGGITQSPKYLFRKEGQNVTLSCEQNLNHDAMYWYRQDPGQGLRLIYYSQIVNDFQKGDIAEGYSVSREKKESFPLTVTSAQKNPTAFYLCASSSDTQYFGPGTRLTVL.

The rearrangement uses TRBV4-1 and TRBJ2-7; the match to TRBD1 covers 9 bases. V gave up 9 bases and J gave up 2 bases; unmatched junction bases: 8. This CDR3 is built from 14 residues. Germline V gene sequence: CDR1 MGHRA, CDR2 YSYEKL. The CDR3 region is CASKTGTGTYEQYF. In DNA, the CDR3 is TGCGCCAGTAAGACCGGGACAGGGACCTACGAGCAGTACTTC.

The chain joins TRBV6-1 to TRBJ1-6; 9 bases align to TRBD1. The V gene end was trimmed by 3 bases and the J gene end by 10 bases; junction bases not matched to a gene: 7. CDR3 size: 15 residues. CDR1 MNHNS and CDR2 SASEGT come from the germline V gene. CDR3 DNA sequence: TGTGCCAGCAGTGACACCGGGACAGGGTGGTCACCCCTCCACTTT. It is translated as CASSDTGTGWSPLHF.

The rearrangement links TRBV12-5 to TRBJ1-5, with a possible D match to TRBD1 (6 bases). Trimming left V 2 bases short and J 0 bases short, with 20 bases between. CDR1 is LGHNT and CDR2 is FRNRAP in the germline V gene. The CDR3 covers 19 residues. The CDR3 region is CASGLIGDGQSYSNQPQHF. The DNA of the CDR3 is TGTGCTAGTGGTTTGATCGGGGATGGACAGTCTTATAGCAATCAGCCCCAGCATTTT.

The chain carries TRBV19 and TRBJ1-2; D unresolved. Trimming took off 2 bases at V and 6 bases at J, with 16 bases between the two ends. This CDR3 contains 15 residues. Per the germline V gene, CDR1 is LNHDA and CDR2 is SQIVND (reference sequence). DNA of the CDR3: TGTGCCAGTAGTATAACCCCCGGCAGGTGGGATGGCTACACCTTC. It codes for CASSITPGRWDGYTF.

This clone has a handful of counts. This chain links TRBV5-1 with TRBJ1-1, with D unresolved. V shed 3 bases and J shed 1 base, with 10 bases lying between them. The CDR3 loop spans 14 amino acids. The germline V gene has CDR1 SGHRS and CDR2 YFSETQ. CDR3 amino acids: CASSYDGGNTEAFF. CDR3 DNA: TGCGCCAGCAGCTATGACGGAGGGAACACTGAAGCTTTCTTT.

The rearrangement links TRBV2 to TRBJ2-1, with D possibly being TRBD2 (5 bases). This CDR3 has 14 residues. V lost 4 bases and J 4 bases, leaving 11 bases between the germline ends. In germline, CDR1 is SNHLY, CDR2 FYNNEI. DNA for the CDR3: TGTGCCAGCAGTGCCGGGGTGGGATACAATGAGCAGTTCTTC. Translating it yields CASSAGVGYNEQFF. The full variable domain, in which reference TRBV2 and TRBJ2-1 provide the parts outside the CDR3, is EPEVTQTPSHQVTQMGQEVILRCVPISNHLYFYWYRQILGQKVEFLVSFYNNEISEKSEIFDDQFSVERPDGSNFTLKIRSTKLEDSAMYFCASSAGVGYNEQFFGPGTRLTVL.

V and J are TRBV7-9 and TRBJ2-2, with TRBD2 matching over 10 bases. This CDR3 comprises 15 residues. Germline CDR1 reads SEHNR; CDR2 reads FQNEAQ (reference sequence). Trimming cost V 5 bases and J 7 bases; bases outside gene matches: 7. CDR3 sequence (DNA): TGTGCCAGCAGCCCGGGACTAGCGCGGGGCGGGGAGCTGTTTTTT. This encodes CASSPGLARGGELFF.

The V and J genes are TRBV5-8 and TRBJ1-5; D is perhaps TRBD1 (6 bases). Trimming shortened V by 4 bases and J by 5 bases, and 16 bases separated the two germline ends. The germline V gene encodes CDR1 SGHTS and CDR2 YDEGEE. The CDR3 sequence is 15 residues long. The CDR3, as DNA: TGTGCCAGCAGCCCGCGGACAGTACTTTATCAGCCCCAGCATTTT. Its translation is CASSPRTVLYQPQHF.

CDR3 sequence (DNA): TGTGCCAGCAGCCTGACAGGGAGGACTGAAGCTTTCTTT. Translating gives CASSLTGRTEAFF. The chain uses TRBV2 and TRBJ1-1; 7 bases fit TRBD1. The J segment lost 5 bases and the V segment lost 6 bases, leaving 6 bases of the junction unmatched. This CDR3 has 13 residues. Germline V gives CDR1 SNHLY, CDR2 FYNNEI.

This clone was recorded once. The chain links TRBV4-3 to TRBJ2-3; 8 bases agree with TRBD1. CDR1 and CDR2 from the germline V gene are LGHNA and YSLEER. The CDR3 consists of 17 residues. V shed 1 base, J shed 8 bases, and the junction held 14 bases outside the gene matches. Written as DNA, the CDR3 is TGCGCCAGCAGCCAAGGAAGCGGCAGGGGGCGGATGGGTACGCAGTATTTT. This encodes CASSQGSGRGRMGTQYF.